The rows below give T cell receptor beta chains drawn from one sample of a study of Ad26.COV2.S vaccination and SARS-CoV-2 variants. Profiling relied on immunoSEQ multiplex PCR, and the TCRdb table lists in-frame clones only, not all of them. The sample contains around 340,000 clones, approximately 86% of which appear only once. Here the sequenced sample was peripheral blood, taken in a trial of Ad26.COV2.S vaccine versus placebo. Source of these receptors: a person aged 18 to 65 who received the Ad26.COV2.S COVID-19 vaccine or a placebo. CDR3s include the opening cysteine and the closing phenylalanine or tryptophan. The order of the fields is J gene, V gene, D gene, clone size, CDR3 DNA, CDR3 protein. A D gene is named only where the DNA matches it firmly. Size values are once, few and many counts, or a class for expanded clones, and some rows have none.

>TRBJ1-5|TRBV27|-|-
TGTGCCAGCAGCCCTCTAGGGAACAATCAGCCCCAGCATTTT
CASSPLGNNQPQHF
>TRBJ1-4|TRBV28|TRBD1|-
TGTGCCAGCACAAGCGGGACAGTTGAAAAACTGTTTTTT
CASTSGTVEKLFF
>TRBJ2-3|TRBV9|TRBD1|-
TGTGCCAGCAGCGTTGGGACAGGGACCAACACAGATACGCAGTATTTT
CASSVGTGTNTDTQYF
>TRBJ2-5|TRBV6-4|-|-
TGTGCCAGCAGTGAAAGCAAGGAGACCCAGTACTTC
CASSESKETQYF
>TRBJ1-1|TRBV19|TRBD1|-
TGTGCCAGTAGTATAATGGGGACAGAAACTATGAACACTGAAGCTTTCTTT
CASSIMGTETMNTEAFF
>TRBJ2-7|TRBV6-5|-|few
TGTGCCAGCAATCCTTCCCTCTCCTACGAGCAGTACTTC
CASNPSLSYEQYF
>TRBJ2-2|TRBV28|-|-
TGTGCCAGCAGTTTAGCCGGGGAGCTGTTTTTT
CASSLAGELFF
>TRBJ1-5|TRBV28|TRBD1|-
TGTGCCAGCACGGCGGTGGGAAGGGGGCTGCTTCAGCCCCAGCATTTT
CASTAVGRGLLQPQHF
>TRBJ2-7|TRBV2|TRBD2|-
TGTGCCAGCAGTGAACTGGCTAGCGGGGTGTACGAGCAGTACTTC
CASSELASGVYEQYF
>TRBJ2-1|TRBV18|TRBD2|once
TGTGCCAGCTCACCACCGACGACTAGCGGGACATACAATGAGCAGTTCTTC
CASSPPTTSGTYNEQFF
>TRBJ2-1|TRBV10-1|TRBD2|-
TGCGCCAGCAGTGAGTCGCCTTTAGCGGGAGGCGCCTACCAAACTTACAATGAGCAGTTCTTC
CASSESPLAGGAYQTYNEQFF
>TRBJ1-2|TRBV9|TRBD1|-
TGTGCCAGCAGCGCGGGACAGGGGGCGAGGAGTGGCTACACCTTC
CASSAGQGARSGYTF
>TRBJ2-7|TRBV4-1|TRBD2|once
TGCGCCAGCAGCCAAGCCGCCCTCGGGCTAGCGGGTGGCGAGCAGTACTTC
CASSQAALGLAGGEQYF
>TRBJ2-7|TRBV7-9|-|-
TGTGCCAGCAGCTTAGCTCAGTTGGAAAAACCCTACGAGCAGTACTTC
CASSLAQLEKPYEQYF
>TRBJ2-2|TRBV4-3|-|-
TGCGCCAGCAGCCAAGATTTGGGGCTAGCTGGCAGGGAGCTGTTTTTT
CASSQDLGLAGRELFF
>TRBJ1-4|TRBV5-8|TRBD1|-
TGTGCCAGCAGCTCGACAGGGTTTGAAAAACTGTTTTTT
CASSSTGFEKLFF
>TRBJ2-7|TRBV11-2|-|-
TGTGCCAGCAGCTTGGCTCGGGGTGGTCCCTACGAGCAGTACTTC
CASSLARGGPYEQYF
>TRBJ2-3|TRBV6-2/TRBV6-3|-|once
TGTGCCAGCAGCACCAGCGGGTTTGGGGCAGATACGCAGTATTTT
CASSTSGFGADTQYF
>TRBJ1-5|TRBV5-6|-|once
TGTGCCAGCAGCTTGGTCGGGGGAAGTCAGCCCCAGCATTTT
CASSLVGGSQPQHF